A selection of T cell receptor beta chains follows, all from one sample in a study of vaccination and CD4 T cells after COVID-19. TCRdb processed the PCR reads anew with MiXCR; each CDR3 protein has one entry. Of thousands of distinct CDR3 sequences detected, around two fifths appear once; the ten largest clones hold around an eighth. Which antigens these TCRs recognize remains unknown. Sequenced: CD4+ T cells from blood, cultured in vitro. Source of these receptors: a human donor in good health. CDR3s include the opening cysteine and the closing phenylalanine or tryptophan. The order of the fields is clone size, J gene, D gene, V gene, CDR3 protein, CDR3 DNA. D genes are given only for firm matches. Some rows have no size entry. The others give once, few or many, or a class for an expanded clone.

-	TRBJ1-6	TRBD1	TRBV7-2	CASSLHPRQGRNSPLHF	TGTGCCAGCAGCTTACATCCCCGACAGGGACGAAATTCACCCCTCCACTTT
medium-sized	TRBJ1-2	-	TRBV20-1	CSARSTEGVYGYTF	TGCAGTGCTAGGTCGACAGAGGGGGTCTATGGCTACACCTTC
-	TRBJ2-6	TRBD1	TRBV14	CASSQAWQGARGANVLTF	TGTGCCAGCAGCCAAGCTTGGCAGGGGGCGAGAGGGGCCAACGTCCTGACTTTC
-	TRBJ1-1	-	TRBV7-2	CASSYRTMNTEAFF	TGTGCCAGCAGCTACAGAACTATGAACACTGAAGCTTTCTTT
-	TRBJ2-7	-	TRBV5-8	CASSLVSWDKSYEQYF	TGTGCCAGCAGCTTGGTTTCGTGGGACAAATCCTACGAGCAGTACTTC
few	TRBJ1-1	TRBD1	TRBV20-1	CSASRQGWGTEAFF	TGCAGTGCTAGTCGACAGGGATGGGGCACTGAAGCTTTCTTT
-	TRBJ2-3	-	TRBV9	CASSVRQSSTDTQYF	TGTGCCAGCAGCGTAAGACAATCCTCCACAGATACGCAGTATTTT
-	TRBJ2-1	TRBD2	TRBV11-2	CASSFLTSGAYNEQFF	TGTGCCAGCAGCTTCCTGACTAGCGGGGCTTACAATGAGCAGTTCTTC
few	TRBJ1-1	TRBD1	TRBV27	CASRGRAGTEAFF	TGTGCCTCCAGGGGGAGGGCCGGCACTGAAGCTTTCTTT
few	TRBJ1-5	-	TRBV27	CASSFRGDSNQPQHF	TGTGCCAGCAGTTTCAGGGGCGATAGCAATCAGCCCCAGCATTTT
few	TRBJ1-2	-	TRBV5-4	CASSEREGYTF	TGTGCCAGCAGCGAGAGGGAAGGCTACACCTTC
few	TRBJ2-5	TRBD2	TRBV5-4	CASSPGLAGDQETQYF	TGTGCCAGCAGCCCCGGACTAGCGGGGGACCAAGAGACCCAGTACTTC
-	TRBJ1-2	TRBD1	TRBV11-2	CASSFNRDRGRRSTF	TGTGCCAGCAGCTTTAACCGGGACAGGGGGAGGAGGTCCACCTTC
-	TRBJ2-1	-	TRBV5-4	CASSFEGVRSYNEQFF	TGTGCCAGCAGCTTCGAGGGGGTCAGGTCCTACAATGAGCAGTTCTTC
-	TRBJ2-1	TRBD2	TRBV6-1	CASRGNWASGGQQFF	TGTGCCAGCCGGGGGAATTGGGCTAGCGGAGGACAGCAGTTCTTC
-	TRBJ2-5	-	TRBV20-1	CSARNPAEETQYF	TGCAGTGCTAGGAATCCGGCAGAAGAGACCCAGTACTTC
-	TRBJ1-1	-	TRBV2	CASRVDQGNTEAFF	TGTGCCAGCAGGGTAGATCAAGGGAACACTGAAGCTTTCTTT
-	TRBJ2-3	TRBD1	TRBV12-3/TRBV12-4	CASSLVSGGTQYF	TGTGCCAGCAGTTTAGTTTCAGGGGGTACGCAGTATTTT
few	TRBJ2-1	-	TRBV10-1	CASKSGIGTNEQFF	TGCGCCAGCAAATCAGGGATAGGGACGAATGAGCAGTTCTTC
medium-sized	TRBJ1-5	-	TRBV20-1	CSAAPPSQPQHF	TGCAGTGCTGCCCCCCCTTCCCAGCCCCAGCATTTT
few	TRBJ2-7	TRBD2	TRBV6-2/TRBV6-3	CASSWGSGTSGYEQYF	TGTGCCAGCAGTTGGGGTTCCGGGACTAGCGGCTACGAGCAGTACTTC
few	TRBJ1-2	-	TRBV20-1	CSAFEGNYGYTF	TGCAGTGCTTTTGAGGGGAACTATGGCTACACCTTC
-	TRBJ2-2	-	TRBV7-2	CASSSLGGYNTGELFF	TGTGCCAGCAGCTCTCTCGGGGGTTATAACACCGGGGAGCTGTTTTTT
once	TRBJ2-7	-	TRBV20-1	CSARTGTYEQYF	TGCAGTGCTAGAACAGGTACCTACGAGCAGTACTTC
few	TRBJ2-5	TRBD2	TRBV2	CASSVGTRKETQYF	TGTGCCAGCAGTGTAGGGACTAGAAAAGAGACCCAGTACTTC
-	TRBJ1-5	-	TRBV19	CASYPQGSNQPQHF	TGTGCCAGTTACCCGCAGGGATCCAATCAGCCCCAGCATTTT
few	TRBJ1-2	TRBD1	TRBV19	CASTPDRAVFGYTF	TGTGCCAGTACCCCAGACAGGGCAGTTTTTGGCTACACCTTC
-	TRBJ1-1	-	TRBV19	CASRQTGLNTEAFF	TGTGCCAGTAGACAGACAGGCCTGAACACTGAAGCTTTCTTT
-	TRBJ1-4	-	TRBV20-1	CSARGAPNEKLFF	TGCAGTGCTAGGGGGGCCCCCAATGAAAAACTGTTTTTT
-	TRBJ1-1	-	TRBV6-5	CASSYSWGRGAEAFF	TGTGCCAGCAGTTACTCTTGGGGGCGAGGGGCTGAAGCTTTCTTT
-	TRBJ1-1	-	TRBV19	CASSMSATNTEAFF	TGTGCCAGTAGTATGAGTGCCACAAACACTGAAGCTTTCTTT